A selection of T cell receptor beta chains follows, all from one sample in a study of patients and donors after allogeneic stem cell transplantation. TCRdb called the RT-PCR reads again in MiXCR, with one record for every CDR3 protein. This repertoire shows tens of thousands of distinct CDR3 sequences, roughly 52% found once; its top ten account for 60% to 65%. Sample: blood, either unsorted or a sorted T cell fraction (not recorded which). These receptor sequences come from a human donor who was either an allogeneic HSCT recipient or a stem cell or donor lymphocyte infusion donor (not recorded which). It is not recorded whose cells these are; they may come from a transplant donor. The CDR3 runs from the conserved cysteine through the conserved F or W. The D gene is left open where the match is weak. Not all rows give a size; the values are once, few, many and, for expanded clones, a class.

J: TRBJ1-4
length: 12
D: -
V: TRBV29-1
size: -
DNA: TGCAGCGTTGTAGGAGAGAATGAAAAACTGTTTTTT
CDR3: CSVVGENEKLFF

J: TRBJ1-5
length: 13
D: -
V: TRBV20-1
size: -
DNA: TGCAGTGCGGGCCTGACTAGCAATCAGCCCCAGCATTTT
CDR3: CSAGLTSNQPQHF

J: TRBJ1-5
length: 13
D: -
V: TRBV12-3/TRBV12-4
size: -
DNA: TGTGCCAGCAGTTTAGATGCTCATCAGCCCCAGCATTTT
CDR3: CASSLDAHQPQHF

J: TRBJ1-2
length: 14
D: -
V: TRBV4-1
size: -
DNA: TGCGCCAGCAGCCAAGGCACAGCCCTATACGGCTACACCTTC
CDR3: CASSQGTALYGYTF

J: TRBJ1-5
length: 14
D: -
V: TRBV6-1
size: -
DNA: TGTGCCAGCAGTGAACGAATCGGAAATCAGCCCCAGCATTTT
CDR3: CASSERIGNQPQHF

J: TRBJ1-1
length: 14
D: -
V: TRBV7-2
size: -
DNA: TGTGCCAGCAGCCAGGACGAGGCTAACACTGAAGCTTTCTTT
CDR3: CASSQDEANTEAFF

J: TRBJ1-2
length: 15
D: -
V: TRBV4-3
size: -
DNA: TGCGCCAGCAGCCAAGAAAGGACAGCCAACTATGGCTACACCTTC
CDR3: CASSQERTANYGYTF

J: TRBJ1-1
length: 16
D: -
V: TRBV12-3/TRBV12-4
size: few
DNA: TGTGCCAGCAGCCCACGGGGGGTGTTGGAAAACACTGAAGCTTTCTTT
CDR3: CASSPRGVLENTEAFF

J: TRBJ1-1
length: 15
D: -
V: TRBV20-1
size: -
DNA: TGCAGTGCTAGAGATGGGTACCGGAGGGGCACTGAAGCTTTCTTT
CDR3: CSARDGYRRGTEAFF

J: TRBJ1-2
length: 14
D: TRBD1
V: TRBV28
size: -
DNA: TGTGCCAGCAGGGGACAGCCCCTTGGCTATGGCTACACCTTC
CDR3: CASRGQPLGYGYTF

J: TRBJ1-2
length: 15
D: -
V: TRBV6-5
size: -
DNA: TGTGCCAGCAGTTACGGAGGCCGTTCGGAGCGGGGCTACACCTTC
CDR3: CASSYGGRSERGYTF

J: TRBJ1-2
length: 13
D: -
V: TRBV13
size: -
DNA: TGTGCCAGCAGCTTAGACGGGGGGTACGGCTACACCTTC
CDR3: CASSLDGGYGYTF

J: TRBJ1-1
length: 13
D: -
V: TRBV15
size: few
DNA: TGTGCCACCAGCAGAGAAGCAGGGGAGGAAGCTTTCTTT
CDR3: CATSREAGEEAFF

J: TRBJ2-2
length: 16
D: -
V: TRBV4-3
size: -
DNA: TGCGCCAGCAGCCAAGAAGGCGCCACGAACACCGGGGAGCTGTTTTTT
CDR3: CASSQEGATNTGELFF

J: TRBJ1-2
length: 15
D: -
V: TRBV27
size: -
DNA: TGTGCCAGCAGTTTGACCGAGTCCAGAAGCTATGGCTACACCTTC
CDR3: CASSLTESRSYGYTF

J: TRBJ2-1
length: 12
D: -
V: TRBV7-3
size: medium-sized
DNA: TGTGCCAGCAGCTTACTACTAACGGAGCAGTTCTTC
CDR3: CASSLLLTEQFF

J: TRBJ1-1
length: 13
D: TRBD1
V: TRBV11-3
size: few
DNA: TGTGCCAGCAAACCGGGACAGGGGACTGAAGCTTTCTTT
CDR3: CASKPGQGTEAFF

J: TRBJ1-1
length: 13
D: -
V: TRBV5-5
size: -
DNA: TGTGCCAGCATCATGCAGGGGAACACTGAAGCTTTCTTT
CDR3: CASIMQGNTEAFF

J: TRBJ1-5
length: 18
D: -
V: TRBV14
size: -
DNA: TGTGCCAGCAGCCAAGAGGACTTACATTGGGGTATAAGTCAGCCCCAGCATTTT
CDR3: CASSQEDLHWGISQPQHF

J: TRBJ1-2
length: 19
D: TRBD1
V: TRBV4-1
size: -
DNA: TGCGCCAGCAGCCAAGATTATCTCTTCGGACAGGGCGCTAACTATGGCTACACCTTC
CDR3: CASSQDYLFGQGANYGYTF

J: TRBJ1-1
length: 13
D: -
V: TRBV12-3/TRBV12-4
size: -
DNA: TGTGCCAGCAGTTTAGAGGTGAACACTGAAGCTTTCTTT
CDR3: CASSLEVNTEAFF

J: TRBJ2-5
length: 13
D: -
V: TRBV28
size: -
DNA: TGTGCCAGCAGGGTGCAGGGGACTGAGACCCAGTACTTC
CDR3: CASRVQGTETQYF

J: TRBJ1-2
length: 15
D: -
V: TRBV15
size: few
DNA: TGTGCCACCAGCAGAGATAATGGCCAGGTCTATGGCTACACCTTC
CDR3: CATSRDNGQVYGYTF

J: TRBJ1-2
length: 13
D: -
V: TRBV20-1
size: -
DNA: TGCAGTGCTCTTTCTTCACCGCCCTATGGCTACACCTTC
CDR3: CSALSSPPYGYTF

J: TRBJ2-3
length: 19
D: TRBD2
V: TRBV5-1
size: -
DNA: TGCGCCAGCAGCTTGGCGTCCAGACTAGCGGGCCGAAACACAGATACGCAGTATTTT
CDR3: CASSLASRLAGRNTDTQYF

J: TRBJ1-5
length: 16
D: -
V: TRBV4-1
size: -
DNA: TGCGCCAGCAGCCAAGGGTACAGTTATAGCAATCAGCCCCAGCATTTT
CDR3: CASSQGYSYSNQPQHF

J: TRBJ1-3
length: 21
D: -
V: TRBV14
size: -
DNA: TGTGCCAGCAGCCAAAATCCCTACGGAAGAATTACAACAGTCTCTGGAAACACCATATATTTT
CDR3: CASSQNPYGRITTVSGNTIYF

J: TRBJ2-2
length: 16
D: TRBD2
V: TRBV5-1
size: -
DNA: TGCGCCAGCAGCGTGACTAGCGGGAACGGGGCCGGGGAGCTGTTTTTT
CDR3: CASSVTSGNGAGELFF

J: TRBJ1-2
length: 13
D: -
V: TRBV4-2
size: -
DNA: TGTGCCAGCAGCCAAGAAGACCGATATGGCTACACCTTC
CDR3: CASSQEDRYGYTF

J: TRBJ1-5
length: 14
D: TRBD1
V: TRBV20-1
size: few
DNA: TGCAGTGCTAGATCCGTGACAGGGAATCAGCCCCAGCATTTT
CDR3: CSARSVTGNQPQHF

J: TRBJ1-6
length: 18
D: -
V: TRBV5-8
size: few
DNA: TGTGCCAGCAGCTTAGCAGGGACGAAAGGCTCCTATAATTCACCCCTCCACTTT
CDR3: CASSLAGTKGSYNSPLHF

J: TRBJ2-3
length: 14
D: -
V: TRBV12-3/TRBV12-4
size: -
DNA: TGTGCCAGCAGGCCTAGGGACTTCACAGATACGCAGTATTTT
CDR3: CASRPRDFTDTQYF

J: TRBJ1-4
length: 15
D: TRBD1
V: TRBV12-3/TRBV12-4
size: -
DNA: TGTGCCAGCAGTCCCGTAGGGACAGGGAATGAAAAACTGTTTTTT
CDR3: CASSPVGTGNEKLFF

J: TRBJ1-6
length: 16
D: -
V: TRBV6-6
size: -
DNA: TGTGCCAGCAGTTACGGGCAAGGCTCCTATAATTCACCCCTCCACTTT
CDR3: CASSYGQGSYNSPLHF

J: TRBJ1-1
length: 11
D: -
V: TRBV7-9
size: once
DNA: TGTGCCAGCAGCTTAGACAGCCAAGCTTTCTTT
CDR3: CASSLDSQAFF

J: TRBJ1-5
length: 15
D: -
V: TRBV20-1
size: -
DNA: TGCAGTGCTAGAGCTCTGGGTACAGTTAATCAGCCCCAGCATTTT
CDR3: CSARALGTVNQPQHF

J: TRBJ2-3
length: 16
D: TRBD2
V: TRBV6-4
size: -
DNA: TGTGCCAGCAGCCTAGGACTAGCGGGAGGAGTAGATACGCAGTATTTT
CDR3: CASSLGLAGGVDTQYF

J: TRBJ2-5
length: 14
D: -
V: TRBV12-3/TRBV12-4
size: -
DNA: TGTGCCAGCAGTTTACGGGAGAGCCAAGAGACCCAGTACTTC
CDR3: CASSLRESQETQYF

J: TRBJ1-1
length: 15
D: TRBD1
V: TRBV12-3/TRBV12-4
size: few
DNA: TGTGCCAGCAGTTTGACAGGGGGCGCGGGAACTGAAGCTTTCTTT
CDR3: CASSLTGGAGTEAFF

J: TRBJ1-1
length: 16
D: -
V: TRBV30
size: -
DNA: TGTGCCTGGAGTGTCCGCCCCAGCCAGGGAGGCACTGAAGCTTTCTTT
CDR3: CAWSVRPSQGGTEAFF

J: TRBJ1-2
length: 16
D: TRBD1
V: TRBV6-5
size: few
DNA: TGTGCCAGCAGTTTCAAAACAGGGGCAACTAACTATGGCTACACCTTC
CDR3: CASSFKTGATNYGYTF

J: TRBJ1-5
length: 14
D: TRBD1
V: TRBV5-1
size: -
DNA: TGCGCCAGCAGCTTGGCTACAGGGGATCAGCCCCAGCATTTT
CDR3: CASSLATGDQPQHF